What follows are 8 T cell receptor beta chains derived from one specimen sequenced in a study of cytotoxic CD8 clonotypes in ibrutinib-treated CLL. Repertoires were generated with immunoSEQ multiplex PCR, while TCRdb's copy carries only in-frame clones and drops some. The sample has approximately 74,000 clones; 75% to 85% are singletons. Sequenced here: PBMCs, sampled at disease progression, from a patient treated with ibrutinib. The receptor set was obtained from a human donor with chronic lymphocytic leukemia.

The chain joins TRBV18 to TRBJ2-7; TRBD1 might be the D (5 bases). V lost 5 bases to trimming and J lost 3 bases, with 14 bases between them. Germline-derived CDR1 and CDR2 are KGHSH and LQKENI. This CDR3 is built from 14 residues. The CDR3, as DNA: TGTGCCAGCTCATCAGGGCTGCTGATCTACGAGCAGTACTTC. It translates to CASSSGLLIYEQYF.

The CDR3, as DNA: TGTGCCAGCAGTGAATTCAGGGCTACCTCTGGAAACACCATATATTTT. The encoded protein is CASSEFRATSGNTIYF. The rearrangement links TRBV2 to TRBJ1-3; D is perhaps TRBD1 (5 bases). The CDR3 spans 16 residues. Germline V gene sequence: CDR1 SNHLY, CDR2 FYNNEI. Trimming shortened V by 2 bases and J by 0 bases, and 11 bases separated the two germline ends.

The V call is TRBV2, the J call TRBJ1-5; no reliable D call. The CDR3 is 15 amino acids. The V end lost 5 bases, the J end lost 7 bases, and 18 bases lay between the germline ends. Germline V CDR1 and CDR2: SNHLY, FYNNEI. DNA for the CDR3: TGTGCCAGCAGTCTAGGATACACAAGAGGGCAGCCCCAGCATTTT. It translates to CASSLGYTRGQPQHF. The variable domain in full, with the rest retrieved from reference TRBV2 and TRBJ1-5, is EPEVTQTPSHQVTQMGQEVILRCVPISNHLYFYWYRQILGQKVEFLVSFYNNEISEKSEIFDDQFSVERPDGSNFTLKIRSTKLEDSAMYFCASSLGYTRGQPQHFGDGTRLSIL.

CDR3 sequence (DNA): TGCGCCAGCAGCTTGTATGGTCAGCCCCAGCATTTT. Translation: CASSLYGQPQHF. The V gene is TRBV5-1, the J gene TRBJ1-5, with D unclear. CDR3 length: 12 residues. Germline V gene lookup returns CDR1 SGHRS and CDR2 YFSETQ. The V end lost 1 base, the J end lost 6 bases, and 5 bases lay between the germline ends.

This clone occurred once. The J gene is TRBJ2-7, the V gene TRBV6-5; D call uncertain. The CDR3 consists of 12 residues. Trimming took off 6 bases at V and 3 bases at J, with 9 bases between the two ends. Germline V CDR1 and CDR2: MNHEY, SVGAGI. CDR3 loop: CASRAGLYEQYF. CDR3 nucleotide sequence: TGTGCCAGCAGGGCCGGCCTCTACGAGCAGTACTTC.

V gene TRBV11-2 combines with J gene TRBJ2-5; unclear D gene. The CDR3 totals 14 residues. V was pared by 2 bases and J by 2 bases, with 9 bases between. CDR1 is SGHAT, CDR2 FQNNGV, per germline. CDR3 DNA sequence: TGTGCCAGCAGCTTATACTCGAATCAAGAGACCCAGTACTTC. It is translated as CASSLYSNQETQYF.

The CDR3 sequence is CATNTGVGGSTEAFF. CDR3 nucleotide sequence: TGTGCCACCAACACAGGTGTCGGCGGGTCGACTGAAGCTTTCTTT. The chain employs TRBV15 and TRBJ1-1; D is possibly TRBD1 (5 bases). Germline CDR1 and CDR2: LNHNV and YYDKDF (reference sequence). This CDR3 contains 15 residues. The V end was cut by 7 bases, the J end by 5 bases, with 20 bases between.

The chain employs TRBV4-1 and TRBJ2-7; 9 bases agree with TRBD1. This CDR3 is 15 amino acids long. The J segment lost 3 bases and the V segment lost 2 bases, leaving 5 bases of the junction unmatched. CDR1 is MGHRA and CDR2 is YSYEKL in the germline V gene. The CDR3 reads CASSQSVGQGYEQYF. As DNA, the CDR3 is TGCGCCAGCAGCCAATCAGTGGGACAGGGCTACGAGCAGTACTTC.